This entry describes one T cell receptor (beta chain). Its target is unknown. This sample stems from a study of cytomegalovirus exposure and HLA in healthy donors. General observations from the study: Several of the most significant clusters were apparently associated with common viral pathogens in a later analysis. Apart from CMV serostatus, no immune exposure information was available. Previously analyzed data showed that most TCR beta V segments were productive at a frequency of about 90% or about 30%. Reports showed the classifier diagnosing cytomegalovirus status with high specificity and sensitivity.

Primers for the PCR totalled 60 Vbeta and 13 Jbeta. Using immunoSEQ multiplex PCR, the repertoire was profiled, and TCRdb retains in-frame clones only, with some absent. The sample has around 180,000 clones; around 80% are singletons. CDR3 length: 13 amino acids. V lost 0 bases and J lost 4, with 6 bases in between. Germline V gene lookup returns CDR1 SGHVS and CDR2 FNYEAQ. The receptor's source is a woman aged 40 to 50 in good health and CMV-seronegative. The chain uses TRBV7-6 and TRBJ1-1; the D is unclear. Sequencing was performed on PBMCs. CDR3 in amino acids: CASSLARVTEAFF. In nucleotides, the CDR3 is TGTGCCAGCAGCTTAGCGCGTGTCACTGAAGCTTTCTTT.